Listed here are 32 T cell receptor beta chains from one sample, sequenced in a study of cytomegalovirus exposure and HLA in healthy donors. The study ran its PCR with 60 Vbeta and 13 Jbeta primers. This table comes from immunoSEQ multiplex PCR, and its TCRdb copy is limited to in-frame clones, with some not included. The data show 100,000 to 150,000 clones, with around 79% seen just once and roughly 6.3% held by the top ten. The sample was PBMCs. The receptor source for this set is a woman between 40 and 50 years old in good health and CMV-seronegative.

This clone turned up a few times. The chain joins TRBV4-3 to TRBJ2-7; 10 bases map to TRBD2. Trimming at V came to 3 bases and at J to 3 bases, leaving 5 bases not matched to a gene. CDR3 length: 15 residues. The germline V gene encodes CDR1 LGHNA and CDR2 YSLEER. The chain's CDR3 is CASSQEREGLYEQYF. The CDR3 DNA reads as TGCGCCAGCAGCCAGGAGCGGGAGGGCCTCTACGAGCAGTACTTC.

The chain uses TRBV4-1 and TRBJ2-2, with D unresolved. V was cut by 3 bases and J by 3 bases, with 11 bases left in between. CDR1 is MGHRA and CDR2 is YSYEKL in the germline V gene. This CDR3 comprises 15 residues. The DNA for the CDR3 is TGCGCCAGCAGCCACCCCGAGCAAGACACCGGGGAGCTGTTTTTT. Its protein product is CASSHPEQDTGELFF.

The J gene is TRBJ2-2, the V gene TRBV5-4, with 7 bases matching TRBD1. The V gene's germline CDR1 is SGHNT and CDR2 YYREEE (reference sequence). The CDR3 loop spans 14 amino acids. J was trimmed by 4 bases and V by 2 bases; bases with no gene match: 2. CDR3 residues: CASSLGGATGELFF. In DNA form, the CDR3 reads TGTGCCAGCAGCTTAGGGGGCGCCACCGGGGAGCTGTTTTTT.

This sequence joins TRBV4-1 and TRBJ2-7; 9 nucleotides line up with TRBD2. V dropped 1 base and J dropped 0; count of bases not matched to a gene: 4. The CDR3 extends over 16 amino acids. Germline V gene sequence: CDR1 MGHRA, CDR2 YSYEKL. CDR3 protein: CASSQGAGGLSYEQYF. In DNA, the CDR3 is TGCGCCAGCAGCCAAGGAGCGGGAGGCCTCTCCTACGAGCAGTACTTC.

In its sample, this clone was seen a few times. The V call is TRBV5-1, the J call TRBJ2-7, with TRBD2 matching 10 bases. This CDR3 is 15 amino acids long. V trimming: 0 bases; J trimming: 2 bases; junction bases outside the gene matches: 2. Per the germline V gene, CDR1 is SGHRS and CDR2 is YFSETQ. The DNA of the CDR3 is TGCGCCAGCAGCTTGGCTAGCGGGAGTACCTACGAGCAGTACTTC. Encoded protein: CASSLASGSTYEQYF.

The chain uses TRBV4-3 and TRBJ2-7; tentative D call: TRBD2 (5 bases). Germline lookup yields CDR1 LGHNA and CDR2 YSLEER. The CDR3 sequence is 14 residues long. V lost 4 bases to trimming and J lost 2 bases, with 12 bases between them. The chain's CDR3 is CASSPEVRAYEQYF. For the CDR3, the DNA is TGCGCCAGCAGCCCGGAGGTGCGGGCCTACGAGCAGTACTTC.

This clone came up once. The chain has TRBV5-6 and TRBJ2-3, with 9 nucleotides matching TRBD2. This CDR3 has 16 amino acids. V dropped 0 bases and J dropped 6; count of bases not matched to a gene: 8. Germline loops: CDR1 SGHDT, CDR2 YYEEEE. The DNA for the CDR3 is TGTGCCAGCAGCTTGGGGCAGCGGGAGGTCGGGGATACGCAGTATTTT. Translated, it gives CASSLGQREVGDTQYF.

This rearrangement joins TRBV7-9 to TRBJ2-7; 8 bases match TRBD2. V shed 5 bases, J shed 9 bases, and the junction held 9 bases outside the gene matches. The CDR3 runs 13 residues. CDR1 is SEHNR, CDR2 FQNEAQ, per germline (reference sequence). The CDR3 region has the DNA TGTGCCAGCAGCCCAAGGACTAGCAATCGGCAGTACTTC. Translating gives CASSPRTSNRQYF.

This clone was detected once. The CDR3 here is CASSYRGLRDTQYF. The CDR3 nucleotides read TGTGCCAGCAGTTACAGAGGACTACGGGATACGCAGTATTTT. This rearrangement joins TRBV6-6 to TRBJ2-3; D is possibly TRBD2 (6 bases). V dropped 2 bases and J dropped 6 bases, with 12 bases sitting between them. The CDR3 consists of 14 residues. Germline V gives CDR1 MNHNY, CDR2 SVGAGI (reference sequence).

The chain has TRBV28 and TRBJ1-2; D remains ambiguous. The CDR3 is 14 residues long. Looked up from germline, CDR1 is MDHEN and CDR2 is SYDVKM. The germline V and J ends were trimmed by 2 bases and 2 bases, with 9 bases remaining between them. DNA of the CDR3: TGTGCCAGCAGTTTACCAACAATAAACTATGGCTACACCTTC. Translation gives CASSLPTINYGYTF.

To note about this clone: A read error may produce the germline difference seen at one junction end. The rearrangement uses TRBV7-9 and TRBJ1-1, with D possibly being TRBD1 (6 bases). This CDR3 has 14 amino acids. CDR1 is SEHNR, CDR2 FQNEAQ, per germline (reference sequence). CDR3 nucleotides: TGTTCCAGCAGCACACAGGGACTGAACACTGAAGCTTTCTTT. Its translation: CSSSTQGLNTEAFF. The whole variable domain, remainder taken from reference TRBV7-9 and TRBJ1-1, is DTGVSQNPRHKITKRGQNVTFRCDPISEHNRLYWYRQTLGQGPEFLTYFQNEAQLEKSRLLSDRFSAERPKGSFSTLEIQRTEQGDSAMYLCSSSTQGLNTEAFFGQGTRLTVV.

The chain couples TRBV7-9 to TRBJ1-1; D uncertain. Trimming took 0 bases from V and 1 from J, leaving 6 bases between them. This CDR3 is 14 amino acids long. Germline loops: CDR1 SEHNR, CDR2 FQNEAQ (reference sequence). CDR3 in amino acids: CASSLASRNTEAFF. The DNA for the CDR3 is TGTGCCAGCAGCTTAGCCTCCAGGAACACTGAAGCTTTCTTT.

J is TRBJ2-7 and V is TRBV7-8; possibly TRBD1 for D (5 bases). From germline, CDR1 is SGHVS and CDR2 FQNEAQ. The CDR3 is 15 amino acids. V lost 5 bases and J lost 0, with 14 bases in between. CDR3 amino acids: CASSINTGNSYEQYF. Written as DNA, the CDR3 is TGTGCCAGCAGCATAAATACAGGAAACTCCTACGAGCAGTACTTC.

As for this clone: The same CDR3 can be traced to other DNA sequences in this sample. The V and J genes are TRBV5-1 and TRBJ1-5, with a possible D match to TRBD1 (5 bases). V gave up 0 bases and J gave up 7 bases, with 8 bases separating them. The CDR3 covers 13 residues. Germline V lookup: CDR1 SGHRS, CDR2 YFSETQ. CDR3: CASSLEGHQPQHF. The CDR3 bases are TGCGCCAGCAGCTTGGAGGGGCACCAGCCCCAGCATTTT.

CDR3 in DNA: TGTGCCAGCAGTCCACGTCGGGGAGATCAGCCCCAGCATTTT. This codes for CASSPRRGDQPQHF. This sequence joins TRBV27 and TRBJ1-5; no definite D call. CDR3 length: 14 amino acids. Germline V gives CDR1 MNHEY, CDR2 SMNVEV (reference sequence). V lost 5 bases, J lost 5 bases, and 13 bases lay in between.

V is TRBV7-9 and J is TRBJ2-1, with 9 bases aligning to TRBD2. The CDR3 extends over 13 amino acids. From germline, CDR1 is SEHNR and CDR2 FQNEAQ (reference sequence). The V segment lost 5 bases and the J segment 13 bases; nucleotides outside the gene matches: 9. Written as DNA, the CDR3 is TGTGCCAGCAGCCCAATGTTAGCGGGAGATCAGTTCTTC. Residues: CASSPMLAGDQFF.

This chain joins TRBV28 and TRBJ2-3, with 9 positions matching TRBD2. CDR1 is MDHEN, CDR2 SYDVKM, per germline. V dropped 7 bases and J dropped 3; count of bases not matched to a gene: 11. The CDR3 sequence is 16 residues long. This CDR3 reads CASTPGGSGRTDTQYF. Here the CDR3 DNA reads TGTGCCAGCACCCCGGGGGGTAGCGGGAGAACAGATACGCAGTATTTT.

The gene calls are TRBV19 and TRBJ1-5; no reliable D call. The CDR3 extends over 15 amino acids. The germline V gene has CDR1 LNHDA and CDR2 SQIVND (reference sequence). Trimming cost V 5 bases and J 7 bases, with 18 bases left between them. CDR3 residues: CASSLFSSGVQPQHF. CDR3 DNA: TGTGCCAGTAGTTTATTTTCGAGCGGTGTGCAGCCCCAGCATTTT.

The chain couples TRBV28 to TRBJ1-4; tentatively, D is TRBD1 (6 bases). CDR1 is MDHEN and CDR2 is SYDVKM in the germline V gene. Trimming cost V 4 bases and J 6 bases, with 18 bases left between them. The CDR3 spans 16 residues. CDR3 DNA: TGTGCCAGCAGTTCATACAGGGAAGATCATCATGAAAAACTGTTTTTT. Its protein is CASSSYREDHHEKLFF.

The chain's CDR3 is CASSLWTSRNEQFF. In DNA, the CDR3 is TGTGCCAGCAGCTTGTGGACTAGTAGGAATGAGCAGTTCTTC. The chain carries TRBV5-4 and TRBJ2-1, with TRBD2 identical over 7 bases. The V and J ends lost 1 base and 7 bases, in that order; junction bases with no gene match: 5. The CDR3 length is 14 residues. Germline lookup yields CDR1 SGHNT and CDR2 YYREEE (reference sequence).

This clone has more than one count but fewer than ten. The V call is TRBV13, the J call TRBJ2-5, with a tentative D call TRBD2 (7 bases). CDR1 is PRHDT, CDR2 FYEKMQ, per germline (reference sequence). Trimming took off 4 bases at V and 3 bases at J, with 15 bases between the two ends. This CDR3 has 15 amino acids. CDR3 sequence reads: CASSSKGGPKETQYF. The DNA for the CDR3 is TGTGCCAGCAGCTCAAAGGGGGGGCCCAAAGAGACCCAGTACTTC.

CDR3 nucleotide sequence: TGTGCCAGCAGCTTAAGGAGTAGCGGGAGTGTCGAGCAGTACTTC. It codes for CASSLRSSGSVEQYF. The V and J genes are TRBV7-9 and TRBJ2-7; TRBD2 matches 9 bases. From germline, CDR1 is SEHNR and CDR2 FQNEAQ (reference sequence). CDR3 length: 15 amino acids. V was pared by 2 bases and J by 6 bases, with 8 bases of the junction left unmatched.

V and J are TRBV5-5 and TRBJ1-1; D gene uncertain. In germline, CDR1 is SGHKS, CDR2 YYEKEE (reference sequence). V was trimmed by 4 bases and J by 8 bases, leaving 9 bases between them. CDR3 size: 11 residues. The CDR3 DNA is TGTGCCAGCAGCCGAGAGGCGGAAGCTTTCTTT. Its translation: CASSREAEAFF.

CDR3 nucleotide sequence: TGTGCCAGCAGTGGAGGTCTGTATCCACACCAAGAGACCCAGTACTTC. Amino acid sequence: CASSGGLYPHQETQYF. V usage is TRBV25-1 and J usage is TRBJ2-5; D unresolved. The V gene's germline CDR1 is MGHDK and CDR2 SYGVNS. The CDR3 spans 16 residues. The V end lost 4 bases, the J end lost 0 bases, and 15 bases lay between the germline ends.

This chain connects TRBV28 to TRBJ2-5, with 7 bases aligning to TRBD2. The CDR3 loop spans 14 amino acids. Germline CDR1 and CDR2: MDHEN and SYDVKM. V was pared by 3 bases and J by 4 bases, with 5 bases of the junction left unmatched. CDR3 DNA sequence: TGTGCCAGCAGTTTTCGGGGGAGGGCAGAGACCCAGTACTTC. Encoded protein: CASSFRGRAETQYF.

There are a few counts of this clone. This chain joins TRBV27 and TRBJ2-3, with 8 nucleotides matching TRBD2. Germline V gene data show CDR1 as MNHEY and CDR2 as SMNVEV (reference sequence). The CDR3 runs 16 residues. V was pared by 10 bases and J by 2 bases, with 14 bases of the junction left unmatched. For the CDR3, the DNA is TGTGCCACGACGCCGTTGGCGGGAGGCCCCACAGATACGCAGTATTTT. This codes for CATTPLAGGPTDTQYF.

The chain joins TRBV19 to TRBJ2-7; TRBD1 is a possible D gene (6 bases). Between the trimmed V and J ends, which lost 1 base and 5 bases, there was a span of 15 bases. CDR3 length: 15 residues. CDR1 LNHDA and CDR2 SQIVND come from the germline V gene (reference sequence). CDR3 residues: CASSIANTGFNEQYF. CDR3 bases: TGTGCCAGTAGTATAGCCAACACAGGGTTCAACGAGCAGTACTTC.

This clone has just one count. This rearrangement joins TRBV27 to TRBJ2-3; 15 positions match TRBD2. The germline CDR1 and CDR2 sequences are MNHEY and SMNVEV (reference sequence). The CDR3 covers 16 residues. V was pared by 1 base and J by 5 bases, with 1 base of the junction left unmatched. The CDR3, as DNA: TGTGCCAGCAGTTTATGGGGACTAGCGGGAGGAGATACGCAGTATTTT. Amino acid sequence: CASSLWGLAGGDTQYF.

The rearrangement joins TRBV13 to TRBJ1-1; 7 bases are a match to TRBD1. Germline CDR1 and CDR2: PRHDT and FYEKMQ (reference sequence). Trimming at V came to 4 bases and at J to 0 bases, leaving 11 bases not matched to a gene. The CDR3 sequence is 17 residues long. CDR3 sequence (DNA): TGTGCCAGCAGCTCGTACGGGACAGATCTCATGAACACTGAAGCTTTCTTT. This translates into CASSSYGTDLMNTEAFF.

The rearrangement links TRBV6-1 to TRBJ2-1; D is ambiguous. CDR1 and CDR2 (germline): MNHNS, SASEGT. Trimming removed 1 base at V and 10 bases at J, with 8 bases between. The CDR3 consists of 12 residues. The CDR3: CASSEGSTEQFF. The CDR3 region has the DNA TGTGCCAGCAGTGAAGGTAGCACCGAGCAGTTCTTC.

This clone was picked up one time. The chain combines TRBV5-8 with TRBJ2-1, with 10 bases that match TRBD1. The CDR3 is 14 residues long. The V and J ends lost 3 bases and 5 bases, in that order; junction bases with no gene match: 2. CDR1 and CDR2 (germline): SGHTS, YDEGEE. The CDR3, as DNA: TGTGCCAGCAGCTCCGGGACAGGGGACAATGAGCAGTTCTTC. It encodes CASSSGTGDNEQFF.

DNA of the CDR3: TGTGCCAGCAGTAGTAGGAGGGGGCCCCGGAGCGAGCAGTACTTC. Amino acids: CASSSRRGPRSEQYF. J is TRBJ2-7 and V is TRBV7-9; D is possibly TRBD1 (7 bases). Germline loops: CDR1 SEHNR, CDR2 FQNEAQ (reference sequence). The CDR3 covers 15 residues. V was shortened by 6 bases and J by 6 bases, with 21 bases between the two germline ends. Full variable domain (outside the CDR3, taken from reference TRBV7-9 and TRBJ2-7): DTGVSQNPRHKITKRGQNVTFRCDPISEHNRLYWYRQTLGQGPEFLTYFQNEAQLEKSRLLSDRFSAERPKGSFSTLEIQRTEQGDSAMYLCASSSRRGPRSEQYFGPGTRLTVT.